The 18 T cell receptor beta chains given below trace back to one sample, sequenced in a study of cytomegalovirus exposure and HLA in healthy donors. The PCR had 60 Vbeta and 13 Jbeta primers. TCRdb keeps only in-frame clones here, not all; method: immunoSEQ multiplex PCR. The sample comprises about 140,000 clones, roughly 76% of which are singletons, and around 1.4% rests with the top ten. Sequences were obtained from PBMCs. The receptors were gathered from a woman aged 40-49 years in good health and CMV-seronegative.

This clone has more than one count but fewer than ten. The J gene is TRBJ2-1, the V gene TRBV5-6; 15 bases fit TRBD2. Germline V CDR1 and CDR2: SGHDT, YYEEEE. After removal of 3 bases from V and 7 bases from J, the junction contained 2 bases not matched to a gene. CDR3 size: 15 residues. The CDR3, as DNA: TGTGCCAGCAGCTACGGGACTAGCGGGGGGAATGAGCAGTTCTTC. It yields the protein CASSYGTSGGNEQFF.

The chain is built from TRBV28 and TRBJ1-6, with D possibly TRBD1 on 6 matching bases. Germline values: CDR1 MDHEN, CDR2 SYDVKM. V was shortened by 5 bases and J by 5 bases, with 16 bases between the two germline ends. The CDR3 is made up of 16 amino acids. CDR3 DNA: TGTGCCAGCAGTCCCCCCCCGGGACAAGATAATTCACCCCTCCACTTT. It encodes CASSPPPGQDNSPLHF.

The chain recombines TRBV7-2 with TRBJ1-2; D is undetermined. The germline V and J ends were trimmed by 2 bases and 1 base, with 8 bases remaining between them. The germline V gene encodes CDR1 SGHTA and CDR2 FQGNSA. The CDR3 contains 14 residues. This CDR3 reads CASSLQTNNYGYTF. For the CDR3, the DNA is TGTGCCAGCAGCTTACAAACAAATAACTATGGCTACACCTTC.

The chain couples TRBV11-1 to TRBJ2-6; 9 nucleotides match TRBD1. J gave up 0 bases and V 3 bases, and 3 bases lay outside the gene matches. The CDR3 is 17 residues long. In germline, CDR1 is SGHAT, CDR2 FQDESV (reference sequence). This chain's CDR3 is CASSLTGGSSGANVLTF. DNA for the CDR3: TGTGCCAGCAGCTTGACAGGGGGTAGCTCTGGGGCCAACGTCCTGACTTTC.

The chain uses TRBV5-1 and TRBJ1-6, with D tentatively TRBD1 (5 bases). The V end lost 7 bases, the J end lost 4 bases, and 9 bases lay between the germline ends. CDR3 size: 13 residues. The germline V gene encodes CDR1 SGHRS and CDR2 YFSETQ. The CDR3 bases are TGCGCCAGCGGAGGGGAGTATAATTCACCCCTCCACTTT. Its protein product is CASGGEYNSPLHF.

This clone was counted a single time. The rearrangement uses TRBV15 and TRBJ1-1, with 10 bases matching TRBD1. V lost 5 bases and J lost 7; bases outside the gene matches: 4. Germline assignment: CDR1 LNHNV and CDR2 YYDKDF (reference sequence). The CDR3 extends over 13 amino acids. The CDR3 region is CATSADRGREAFF. In DNA form, the CDR3 reads TGTGCCACCAGCGCCGACAGGGGGCGTGAAGCTTTCTTT.

This sequence joins TRBV6-5 and TRBJ2-5, with D possibly being TRBD1 (5 bases). The CDR3 runs to 14 residues. V dropped 6 bases and J dropped 4 bases, with 15 bases sitting between them. The germline gives CDR1 MNHEY, CDR2 SVGAGI. Written as DNA, the CDR3 is TGTGCCAGCAGGCCCGTAAATAGGGGAGAGACCCAGTACTTC. Amino acids: CASRPVNRGETQYF.

V and J are TRBV2 and TRBJ1-1; 9 bases agree with TRBD1. The CDR3 extends over 14 amino acids. Germline-derived CDR1 and CDR2 are SNHLY and FYNNEI. Losses at the gene ends were 6 bases for V and 3 bases for J; bases not matched to a gene: 5. The CDR3 DNA sequence: TGTGCCAGCAGCCCTTGGGACAGGGACACTGAAGCTTTCTTT. This translates into CASSPWDRDTEAFF. Full variable domain (rest looked up from reference TRBV2 and TRBJ1-1): EPEVTQTPSHQVTQMGQEVILRCVPISNHLYFYWYRQILGQKVEFLVSFYNNEISEKSEIFDDQFSVERPDGSNFTLKIRSTKLEDSAMYFCASSPWDRDTEAFFGQGTRLTVV.

The sample holds one count of this clone. This chain uses TRBV28 with TRBJ2-1, with 10 bases aligning to TRBD1. CDR1 is MDHEN, CDR2 SYDVKM, per germline. The V gene end was trimmed by 8 bases and the J gene end by 6 bases; junction bases not matched to a gene: 7. The length of the CDR3 is 14 residues. CDR3 in DNA: TGTGCCAGCTGGGACAGGGGAGGAGGCAATGAGCAGTTCTTC. It specifies CASWDRGGGNEQFF.

The J gene is TRBJ2-7, the V gene TRBV12-5; TRBD1 is a possible D gene (5 bases). This CDR3 is 13 amino acids long. Germline assignment: CDR1 LGHNT and CDR2 FRNRAP. Trimming stripped 7 bases from V and 1 base from J, with 11 bases between. This chain's CDR3 is CASDTDSSYEQYF. The CDR3, as DNA: TGTGCTAGTGATACAGACAGTTCCTACGAGCAGTACTTC.

V gene TRBV7-9 combines with J gene TRBJ2-7; TRBD1 agrees at 7 bases. Germline CDR1 and CDR2: SEHNR and FQNEAQ (reference sequence). The CDR3 is 14 amino acids. V shed 1 base and J 3 bases; nucleotides not matched to a gene: 3. CDR3 loop: CASSLGQGNYEQYV. The CDR3 DNA reads as TGTGCCAGCAGCTTAGGACAGGGCAACTACGAGCAGTACGTC.

The chain links TRBV2 to TRBJ1-2; TRBD1 aligns across 9 bases. There are 14 residues in the CDR3. J was trimmed by 3 bases and V by 1 base; bases with no gene match: 0. Germline-derived CDR1 and CDR2 are SNHLY and FYNNEI. CDR3 amino acids: CASSEGDRDYGYTF. DNA for the CDR3: TGTGCCAGCAGTGAAGGGGACAGGGACTATGGCTACACCTTC.

The rearrangement uses TRBV7-9 and TRBJ1-5; the D gene is possibly TRBD1 (5 bases). The CDR3 runs to 15 residues. The germline V gene has CDR1 SEHNR and CDR2 FQNEAQ (reference sequence). Trimming removed 1 base at V and 6 bases at J, with 13 bases between. The CDR3 DNA follows: TGTGCCAGCAGCTTAGGGTCTGGGGCCGGTCAGCCCCAGCATTTT. This translates into CASSLGSGAGQPQHF.

The rearrangement links TRBV4-1 to TRBJ2-2, with D possibly matching TRBD1 (6 bases). Germline CDR1 is MGHRA and CDR2 is YSYEKL. The CDR3 consists of 15 residues. Between the trimmed V and J ends, which lost 5 bases and 0 bases, there was a span of 10 bases. CDR3 coding DNA: TGCGCCAGCAGCACCGGGACAACGAACACCGGGGAGCTGTTTTTT. Amino acid sequence: CASSTGTTNTGELFF.

The chain carries TRBV7-6 and TRBJ2-5, with TRBD2 matching over 10 bases. The J call is doubtful: the DNA matches TRBJ2-7 better. The germline gives CDR1 SGHVS, CDR2 FNYEAQ. This CDR3 has 16 residues. CDR3 bases: TGTGCCAGCAGCCCCGATCCTTCCACTAGCGGGGTCGAGCAGTACTTC. This gives the protein CASSPDPSTSGVEQYF.

The sample holds a few counts of this clone. This sequence joins TRBV5-1 and TRBJ2-5, with 8 positions matching TRBD2. Germline V gene lookup returns CDR1 SGHRS and CDR2 YFSETQ. With V trimmed by 5 bases and J by 3 bases, 6 bases remained unmatched. The CDR3 loop spans 14 amino acids. Here the CDR3 DNA reads TGCGCCAGCAGTCCGGGGGGGGCCGAAGAGACCCAGTACTTC. Protein sequence: CASSPGGAEETQYF.

The genes are TRBV27 and TRBJ2-6; D might be TRBD2 (5 bases). CDR3 length: 18 residues. Germline V CDR1 and CDR2: MNHEY, SMNVEV (reference sequence). With 6 bases removed from V and 2 bases from J, the gap between germline ends came to 20 bases. This chain's CDR3 is CASSQRGAPLAGANVLTF. CDR3 coding DNA: TGTGCCAGCAGCCAACGGGGAGCCCCATTAGCTGGGGCCAACGTCCTGACTTTC.

V is TRBV5-1 and J is TRBJ2-3; possible D gene TRBD1, 6 bases. CDR1 is SGHRS, CDR2 YFSETQ, per germline. The CDR3 is 13 residues long. V lost 5 bases to trimming and J lost 1 base, with 8 bases between them. The CDR3 sequence is CASRSGGTDTQYF. The CDR3, as DNA: TGCGCCAGCAGATCAGGGGGCACAGATACGCAGTATTTT.